These 11 T cell receptor beta chains were all obtained from the same sample, sequenced in a study of blood T cell repertoires in COVID-19. Profiling relied on immunoSEQ multiplex PCR, and the TCRdb table lists in-frame clones only, not all of them. The sample has some 300,000 clones; around 81% are singletons. Specimen: peripheral blood. These receptors came from a woman aged 45 to 65 with active or convalescent COVID-19.

This clone is a singleton in its sample. The J gene is TRBJ2-3, the V gene TRBV2, with D perhaps TRBD2 (5 bases). V was cut by 7 bases and J by 0 bases, with 11 bases left in between. Per the germline V gene, CDR1 is SNHLY and CDR2 is FYNNEI. The CDR3 has 14 amino acids. The CDR3 region has the DNA TGTGCCAGCATGCGAGGCGGGAGCACAGATACGCAGTATTTT. This translates into CASMRGGSTDTQYF.

Note on this clone: The same CDR3 is also encoded by other DNA sequences in this sample. The CDR3 protein is CASSSTGGDGYTF. CDR3 nucleotides: TGCGCCAGCAGCTCGACAGGGGGCGATGGCTACACCTTC. The chain links TRBV5-1 to TRBJ1-2; 10 bases fit TRBD1. V dropped 3 bases and J dropped 6; count of bases not matched to a gene: 2. CDR1 is SGHRS and CDR2 is YFSETQ in the germline V gene. This CDR3 spans 13 amino acids.

The J gene is TRBJ1-3, the V gene TRBV19, with 7 bases aligning to TRBD1. V gave up 6 bases and J gave up 0 bases; unmatched junction bases: 5. CDR3 length: 15 amino acids. Germline loops: CDR1 LNHDA, CDR2 SQIVND (reference sequence). CDR3 DNA: TGTGCCAGTAGCGAGGACAGGAGCTCTGGAAACACCATATATTTT. The encoded protein is CASSEDRSSGNTIYF.

The chain has TRBV19 and TRBJ2-1, with D perhaps TRBD2 (5 bases). The V end lost 5 bases, the J end lost 0 bases, and 8 bases lay between the germline ends. The CDR3 totals 14 residues. The germline CDR1 and CDR2 sequences are LNHDA and SQIVND (reference sequence). The CDR3 nucleotides are TGTGCCAGTAGTGGACTTAACTCCTACAATGAGCAGTTCTTC. This encodes CASSGLNSYNEQFF.

V and J are TRBV5-4 and TRBJ2-7, with 14 bases identical to TRBD2. Germline values: CDR1 SGHNT, CDR2 YYREEE (reference sequence). CDR3 length equals 17 residues. Unmatched junction bases numbered 8, after V lost 3 bases and J lost 3 bases. Here the CDR3 reads CASSSGTSGSFGYEQYF. The DNA for the CDR3 is TGTGCCAGCAGCTCTGGGACTAGCGGGAGTTTCGGCTACGAGCAGTACTTC.

V and J are TRBV3-1 (or the pseudogene TRBV3-2) and TRBJ1-2; 7 bases are shared with TRBD1. CDR1 is LGHDT, CDR2 YNNKEL, per germline (reference sequence). The V segment lost 4 bases and the J segment 6 bases; nucleotides outside the gene matches: 5. This CDR3 comprises 13 residues. The CDR3 nucleotides are TGTGCCAGCAGCCGTGGACAGGAGGATGGCTACACCTTC. Translation: CASSRGQEDGYTF.

The rearrangement links TRBV4-2 to TRBJ2-3; a weak D match, TRBD2 (6 bases). The CDR3 covers 14 residues. Between the trimmed V and J ends, which lost 4 bases and 2 bases, there was a span of 10 bases. The germline V gene encodes CDR1 LGHNA and CDR2 YNFKEQ. This CDR3 reads CASSLRTNTDTQYF. The CDR3 DNA reads as TGTGCCAGCAGCCTACGGACTAACACAGATACGCAGTATTTT.

The DNA of the CDR3 is TGTGCCAGCAGTTGGGACAGGCGCAATGAGCAGTTCTTC. It specifies CASSWDRRNEQFF. The rearrangement joins TRBV6-9 to TRBJ2-1, with 8 bases fitting TRBD1. The CDR3 is made up of 13 amino acids. Germline CDR1 MNHGY, CDR2 SVAAGI. The J segment lost 6 bases and the V segment lost 4 bases, leaving 2 bases of the junction unmatched.

The chain employs TRBV5-1 and TRBJ2-5, with 8 bases aligning to TRBD2. The CDR3 is 15 residues long. The trim removed 4 bases at V and 2 bases at J, leaving 7 bases unmatched. Germline lookup yields CDR1 SGHRS and CDR2 YFSETQ. This CDR3 reads CASSTLAGKQETQYF. For the CDR3, the DNA is TGCGCCAGCAGCACCTTAGCGGGGAAACAAGAGACCCAGTACTTC.

The J gene is TRBJ1-1, the V gene TRBV5-1; 8 bases agree with TRBD1. This CDR3 region has 13 residues. J gave up 8 bases and V 3 bases, and 6 bases lay outside the gene matches. Germline-derived CDR1 and CDR2 are SGHRS and YFSETQ. The CDR3: CASSSDRGREAFF. The DNA of the CDR3 is TGCGCCAGCAGCTCTGACAGGGGAAGGGAAGCTTTCTTT. The variable domain in full, with the rest retrieved from reference TRBV5-1 and TRBJ1-1, is KAGVTQTPRYLIKTRGQQVTLSCSPISGHRSVSWYQQTPGQGLQFLFEYFSETQRNKGNFPGRFSGRQFSNSRSEMNVSTLELGDSALYLCASSSDRGREAFFGQGTRLTVV.

The chain combines TRBV7-9 with TRBJ1-6; a weak D match, TRBD1 (5 bases). CDR3 length equals 15 residues. Looked up from germline, CDR1 is SEHNR and CDR2 is FQNEAQ (reference sequence). The ends were cut back, 5 bases at V and 9 bases at J, with 17 bases in the middle. The CDR3 DNA is TGTGCCAGCAGCCTTCGCTCGGGGGGGACTTCACCCCTCCACTTT. Translating gives CASSLRSGGTSPLHF.